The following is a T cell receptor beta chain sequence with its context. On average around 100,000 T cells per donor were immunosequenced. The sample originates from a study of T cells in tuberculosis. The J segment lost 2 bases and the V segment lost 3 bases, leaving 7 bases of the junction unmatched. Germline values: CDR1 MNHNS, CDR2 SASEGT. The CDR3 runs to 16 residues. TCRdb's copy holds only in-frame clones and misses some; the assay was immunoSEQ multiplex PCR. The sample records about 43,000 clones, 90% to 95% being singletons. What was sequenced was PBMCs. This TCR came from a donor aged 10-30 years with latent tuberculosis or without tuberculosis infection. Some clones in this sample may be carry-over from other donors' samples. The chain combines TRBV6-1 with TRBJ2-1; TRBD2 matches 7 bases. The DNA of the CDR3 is TGTGCCAGCAGTGAGTGGACGGGAGGAGCCTACAATGAGCAGTTCTTC. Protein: CASSEWTGGAYNEQFF.